The 21 T cell receptor beta chains below were found in one sample sequenced in a study of long-term antiretroviral therapy in people with HIV. Version v3.0 of the immunoSEQ assay was performed at survey level. Libraries were prepared by immunoSEQ multiplex PCR; TCRdb keeps only in-frame clonotypes and omits some of them. The sample contains approximately 28,000 clones, 95% of which appear only once. The sequencing here drew on unsorted PBMCs, taken 5.3 years after starting antiretroviral therapy. These receptor sequences come from a man aged 25 to 40 with HIV.

V usage is TRBV25-1 and J usage is TRBJ2-5, with D hard to call. The germline gives CDR1 MGHDK, CDR2 SYGVNS. V lost 2 bases to trimming and J lost 5 bases, with 6 bases between them. The CDR3 runs to 12 residues. CDR3 in DNA: TGTGCCAGCAGTGAACCGAGGGAGACCCAGTACTTC. This sequence encodes CASSEPRETQYF.

The table lists this clone with a few counts. The chain couples TRBV5-6 to TRBJ1-5, with 8 bases fitting TRBD1. The trim removed 2 bases at V and 7 bases at J, leaving 2 bases unmatched. The CDR3 is 13 residues long. CDR1 is SGHDT, CDR2 YYEEEE, per germline. CDR3 region: CASSLQGEQPQHF. The CDR3 DNA follows: TGTGCCAGCAGCTTACAGGGGGAACAGCCCCAGCATTTT.

This clone is a singleton in its sample. Its ends do not fully match the called genes, so a read error is possible. V usage is TRBV7-7 and J usage is TRBJ2-1, with no clear D. The CDR3 consists of 13 residues. Germline CDR1 reads SSHAT; CDR2 reads FNYEAQ (reference sequence). CDR3 sequence reads: CASSLNPYNEQFF. For the CDR3, the DNA is TGTGCTAGCAGCTTAAATCCCTACAATGAGCAGTTCTTC.

This rearrangement joins TRBV27 to TRBJ1-2; tentative D call: TRBD1 (5 bases). CDR3 size: 15 residues. Germline CDR1 reads MNHEY; CDR2 reads SMNVEV (reference sequence). V dropped 0 bases and J dropped 0 bases, with 8 bases sitting between them. The CDR3 sequence: CASSLSGRANYGYTF. The DNA of the CDR3 is TGTGCCAGCAGTTTATCAGGCAGGGCTAACTATGGCTACACCTTC.

The V call is TRBV7-2, the J call TRBJ2-1; 12 nucleotides line up with TRBD2. The germline V gene has CDR1 SGHTA and CDR2 FQGNSA. This CDR3 contains 15 residues. The junction had 6 bases not matched to a gene; V was cut back by 5 bases and J by 7 bases. CDR3 protein: CASSPLAGGPNEQFF. The CDR3 DNA follows: TGTGCCAGCAGCCCCCTAGCGGGAGGGCCGAATGAGCAGTTCTTC. The variable domain in full, completed from reference TRBV7-2 and TRBJ2-1, reads GAGVSQSPSNKVTEKGKDVELRCDPISGHTALYWYRQSLGQGLEFLIYFQGNSAPDKSGLPSDRFSAERTGGSVSTLTIQRTQQEDSAVYLCASSPLAGGPNEQFFGPGTRLTVL.

The chain carries TRBV30 and TRBJ1-6; no definite D call. In germline, CDR1 is GTSNPN, CDR2 SVGIG (reference sequence). Trimming removed 3 bases at V and 0 bases at J, with 12 bases between. The CDR3 is made up of 16 amino acids. This CDR3 is CAWSDTRSSYNSPLHF. The CDR3 nucleotides read TGTGCCTGGAGCGACACAAGAAGCTCCTATAATTCACCCCTCCACTTT.

The rearrangement joins TRBV13 to TRBJ2-5, with 9 bases fitting TRBD1. Trimming at V came to 5 bases and at J to 5 bases, leaving 12 bases not matched to a gene. The CDR3 is 16 residues long. Germline V gives CDR1 PRHDT, CDR2 FYEKMQ (reference sequence). CDR3 sequence reads: CASSNPGQGNLETQYF. In nucleotides, the CDR3 is TGTGCCAGCAGCAACCCGGGACAGGGTAATTTGGAGACCCAGTACTTC.

This chain joins TRBV30 and TRBJ2-5; 8 nucleotides agree with TRBD2. This CDR3 is 14 amino acids long. J gave up 5 bases and V 7 bases, and 12 bases lay outside the gene matches. The germline gives CDR1 GTSNPN, CDR2 SVGIG (reference sequence). Here the CDR3 reads CASLQPGGGETQYF. CDR3 nucleotides: TGTGCCTCCCTCCAGCCGGGAGGGGGTGAGACCCAGTACTTC. The full variable domain, with the rest looked up from reference TRBV30 and TRBJ2-5, is SQTIHQWPATLVQPVGSPLSLECTVEGTSNPNLYWYRQAAGRGLQLLFYSVGIGQISSEVPQNLSASRPQDRQFILSSKKLLLSDSGFYLCASLQPGGGETQYFGPGTRLLVL.

V is TRBV27 and J is TRBJ2-7; no clear D. This CDR3 is 14 amino acids long. V was pared by 4 bases and J by 0 bases, with 10 bases between. Germline V gives CDR1 MNHEY, CDR2 SMNVEV (reference sequence). This CDR3 reads CASSSRSVSYEQYF. In DNA, the CDR3 is TGTGCCAGCAGTTCCCGCTCAGTCTCCTACGAGCAGTACTTC.

The chain carries TRBV4-1 and TRBJ2-3; 7 bases fit TRBD2. Germline V gene data show CDR1 as MGHRA and CDR2 as YSYEKL. There are 17 residues in the CDR3. V lost 4 bases, J lost 2 bases, and 12 bases stayed unmatched. The CDR3 DNA follows: TGCGCCAGCAGCCGAGACTCTAGCGGCGCTAACACAGATACGCAGTATTTT. Its protein product is CASSRDSSGANTDTQYF.

The chain recombines TRBV7-6 with TRBJ2-7; D might be TRBD2 (7 bases). Germline V gives CDR1 SGHVS, CDR2 FNYEAQ. V was pared by 6 bases and J by 4 bases, with 22 bases between. This CDR3 region has 16 residues. DNA for the CDR3: TGTGCCAGCAGTCCATCCTTGGGGAGGGGGAGGTACGAGCAGTACTTC. This codes for CASSPSLGRGRYEQYF.

This sequence joins TRBV2 and TRBJ1-6, with TRBD1 matching over 9 bases. Germline loops: CDR1 SNHLY, CDR2 FYNNEI. The CDR3 consists of 16 residues. V shed 8 bases and J 9 bases; nucleotides not matched to a gene: 14. Here the CDR3 DNA reads TGTGCCAGCGGGCCGCGGGGACAGGGAGGGTTTTCACCCCTCCACTTT. Translating gives CASGPRGQGGFSPLHF.

This chain's CDR3 is CASSPLAGPSYEQYF. The DNA for the CDR3 is TGTGCCAGCAGTCCCCTAGCGGGTCCTTCCTACGAGCAGTACTTC. The V gene is TRBV27, the J gene TRBJ2-7; 8 positions match TRBD2. Looked up from germline, CDR1 is MNHEY and CDR2 is SMNVEV (reference sequence). This CDR3 contains 15 residues. V shed 5 bases and J 1 base; nucleotides not matched to a gene: 7.

The gene calls are TRBV7-9 and TRBJ1-1, with D hard to call. V was pared by 2 bases and J by 1 base, with 11 bases between. CDR1 and CDR2 (germline): SEHNR, FQNEAQ (reference sequence). This CDR3 comprises 15 residues. The CDR3 is CASSLPVSGNTEAFF. CDR3 nucleotide sequence: TGTGCCAGCAGCTTACCTGTGTCGGGGAACACTGAAGCTTTCTTT.

This CDR3 is CASSLGFIAEAFF. The CDR3 nucleotides are TGTGCCAGCAGCTTAGGGTTTATTGCTGAAGCTTTCTTT. V and J are TRBV7-2 and TRBJ1-1; no definite D call. The CDR3 is 13 residues long. Germline V lookup: CDR1 SGHTA, CDR2 FQGNSA. V was clipped by 1 base and J by 6 bases, with 9 bases between them.

The V and J genes are TRBV4-1 and TRBJ1-6; 7 positions agree with TRBD1. Looked up from germline, CDR1 is MGHRA and CDR2 is YSYEKL. The CDR3 is made up of 17 amino acids. The V and J ends lost 4 bases and 4 bases, in that order; junction bases with no gene match: 10. CDR3 sequence: CASSPRQGRDYNSPLHF. The DNA of the CDR3 is TGCGCCAGCAGCCCCCGACAGGGAAGGGATTATAATTCACCCCTCCACTTT.

The V and J genes are TRBV7-2 and TRBJ1-2; TRBD1 aligns across 10 bases. This CDR3 has 14 amino acids. Germline V gene sequence: CDR1 SGHTA, CDR2 FQGNSA. Trimming at V came to 3 bases and at J to 2 bases, leaving 0 bases not matched to a gene. The CDR3 coding sequence is TGTGCCAGCAGCTTGGGACAGGGGAACTATGGCTACACCTTC. Its protein is CASSLGQGNYGYTF.

This chain joins TRBV6-6 and TRBJ2-3; D ambiguous. In germline, CDR1 is MNHNY, CDR2 SVGAGI (reference sequence). CDR3 length: 15 residues. V dropped 7 bases and J dropped 1 base, with 15 bases sitting between them. The CDR3 nucleotides are TGTGCCAGCACTACCGATGCGTTTCGCACAGATACGCAGTATTTT. Translated, it gives CASTTDAFRTDTQYF.

The chain combines TRBV29-1 with TRBJ2-5; D uncertain. The CDR3 sequence is 12 residues long. From germline, CDR1 is SQVTM and CDR2 ANQGSEA. The V and J ends lost 7 bases and 1 base respectively, with 10 bases between them. The CDR3 DNA is TGCAGCGCCCGAGACACCCAAGAGACCCAGTACTTC. Translation gives CSARDTQETQYF.

This chain uses TRBV11-2 with TRBJ2-7; D gene uncertain. Germline assignment: CDR1 SGHAT and CDR2 FQNNGV. The CDR3 consists of 15 residues. V was clipped by 1 base and J by 9 bases, with 19 bases between them. The CDR3 reads CASSLAQLGRLLQYF. In DNA, the CDR3 is TGTGCCAGCAGCTTAGCCCAGTTGGGCCGACTCCTGCAGTACTTC.

The V gene is TRBV7-9, the J gene TRBJ2-2; D may be TRBD2 (7 bases). Trimming took 2 bases from V and 6 from J, leaving 13 bases between them. Germline V gene sequence: CDR1 SEHNR, CDR2 FQNEAQ (reference sequence). The CDR3 loop spans 15 amino acids. CDR3 bases: TGTGCCAGCAGCTTACACAGGGAGGGGGCCGGGGAGCTGTTTTTT. Its translation: CASSLHREGAGELFF.